This T cell receptor beta chain came from a study of blood T cell repertoires in COVID-19. In the study overall: Donors in the United States, Italy and Spain gave samples during acute or convalescent COVID-19. T cells, B-cell-depleted T cells, or PBMCs provided the cDNA or gDNA that served as material.

The V gene end was trimmed by 1 base and the J gene end by 0 bases; junction bases not matched to a gene: 6. This CDR3 contains 19 residues. The germline V gene has CDR1 LNHDA and CDR2 SQIVND (reference sequence). As handled by the study authors: For nucleated cells, counts were estimated from reference gene primer amplification. TCRdb keeps only in-frame clones here, not all; method: immunoSEQ multiplex PCR. That table supplies the V and J calls and clone size; D and trimming were determined from the DNA. The table includes approximately 200,000 clones, around four fifths detected once. This TCR was sampled from a woman aged 25-40 years with acute or convalescent COVID-19. Sequencing used peripheral blood. The chain carries TRBV19 and TRBJ2-6, with 10 bases fitting TRBD1. CDR3 region: CASSIGDRTGGSGANVLTF. CDR3 nucleotide sequence: TGTGCCAGTAGTATAGGTGACCGGACAGGGGGCTCTGGGGCCAACGTCCTGACTTTC.